These T cell receptor beta chains were read from a single sample in a study of graft-versus-host responses after intestinal transplantation. Produced via immunoSEQ multiplex PCR; TCRdb's table is partial and in-frame only. The sample holds about 73,000 clones, 90% seen once. These receptors lack a known antigen. Sequencing used unstimulated CD8+ T cells sorted from spleen or lymph node cells, obtained before transplant. All receptors derive from a human donor who was the organ donor for an intestinal transplant. Both conserved end residues are part of each CDR3. D genes are given only for firm matches. Rows give clone size only sometimes, using once, few, many, or a class for an expanded clone.

v_gene: TRBV5-6
d_gene: TRBD1
j_gene: TRBJ2-1
abundance: once
CDR3nt: TGTGCCAGCAGCCCGGGACAGGGATGGCAGTTCTTC
CDR3aa: CASSPGQGWQFF

v_gene: TRBV30
d_gene: .
j_gene: TRBJ1-6
abundance: .
CDR3nt: TGTGCCTCACGACAGGCCTATAATTCACCCCTCCACTTT
CDR3aa: CASRQAYNSPLHF

v_gene: TRBV9
d_gene: .
j_gene: TRBJ2-3
abundance: .
CDR3nt: TGTGCCAGCAGCGTAGAAGGGGGCACAGATACGCAGTATTTT
CDR3aa: CASSVEGGTDTQYF

v_gene: TRBV19
d_gene: .
j_gene: TRBJ2-1
abundance: .
CDR3nt: TGTGCCAGTAGTCGCGGAGGGTGGCCCAATGAGCAGTTCTTC
CDR3aa: CASSRGGWPNEQFF

v_gene: TRBV4-1
d_gene: .
j_gene: TRBJ2-1
abundance: .
CDR3nt: TGCGCCAGCAGCCAAGTACTAGAGAACGAGCAGTTCTTC
CDR3aa: CASSQVLENEQFF

v_gene: TRBV15
d_gene: .
j_gene: TRBJ2-5
abundance: .
CDR3nt: TGTGCCACCAGCAGAAACCCGCACGACTTGAAAGAGACCCAGTACTTC
CDR3aa: CATSRNPHDLKETQYF

v_gene: TRBV27
d_gene: TRBD1
j_gene: TRBJ2-5
abundance: .
CDR3nt: TGTGCCAGCAGCCTCGGGACAGCGTTGCAAGAGACCCAGTACTTC
CDR3aa: CASSLGTALQETQYF

v_gene: TRBV6-6
d_gene: TRBD1
j_gene: TRBJ1-3
abundance: .
CDR3nt: TGTGCCAGCAGTAGACCTGGACAGGGGGCTGGAAACACCATATATTTT
CDR3aa: CASSRPGQGAGNTIYF

v_gene: TRBV28
d_gene: .
j_gene: TRBJ1-1
abundance: .
CDR3nt: TGTGCCAGCAGATCTTGGGGGCAGGGGTTGGGCACTGAAGCTTTCTTT
CDR3aa: CASRSWGQGLGTEAFF

v_gene: TRBV4-3
d_gene: TRBD2
j_gene: TRBJ2-3
abundance: .
CDR3nt: TGCGCCAGCAGCCAAGTCGCGGGAGACGCAGATACGCAGTATTTT
CDR3aa: CASSQVAGDADTQYF

v_gene: TRBV6-6
d_gene: .
j_gene: TRBJ2-5
abundance: once
CDR3nt: TGTGCCAGCAGTTACAAGGGGGAGACCCAGTACTTC
CDR3aa: CASSYKGETQYF

v_gene: TRBV28
d_gene: .
j_gene: TRBJ2-2
abundance: .
CDR3nt: TGTGCCAGCAGTTTATCGGTGTCAAACACCGGGGAGCTGTTTTTT
CDR3aa: CASSLSVSNTGELFF

v_gene: TRBV27
d_gene: TRBD1
j_gene: TRBJ2-3
abundance: .
CDR3nt: TGTGCCAGCAGTTTATGGCGGGACAGGTTGTATTTT
CDR3aa: CASSLWRDRLYF

v_gene: TRBV2
d_gene: TRBD1
j_gene: TRBJ1-2
abundance: .
CDR3nt: TGTGCCAGCAGCCCAAGGACAGGGAACTATGGCTACACCTTC
CDR3aa: CASSPRTGNYGYTF

v_gene: TRBV2
d_gene: .
j_gene: TRBJ2-5
abundance: .
CDR3nt: TGTGCCAGCAGTGAAGCGCTGGGGGCGCTAGGAGAGACCCAGTACTTC
CDR3aa: CASSEALGALGETQYF

v_gene: TRBV6-1
d_gene: .
j_gene: TRBJ1-2
abundance: .
CDR3nt: TGTGCCAGCATAGTAATAGGAGGACGCGAGACTGGCTACACCTTC
CDR3aa: CASIVIGGRETGYTF

v_gene: TRBV5-1
d_gene: TRBD1
j_gene: TRBJ2-3
abundance: .
CDR3nt: TGCGCCAGCAGCTTGTCAGGACAGGCCCTCACAGATACGCAGTATTTT
CDR3aa: CASSLSGQALTDTQYF

v_gene: TRBV6-6
d_gene: .
j_gene: TRBJ1-6
abundance: .
CDR3nt: TGTGCCAGCACCCTGACAGAAAACAATTCACCCCTCCACTTT
CDR3aa: CASTLTENNSPLHF

v_gene: TRBV2
d_gene: .
j_gene: TRBJ1-5
abundance: .
CDR3nt: TGTGCCAGCAGACAGAGCCAAGACAGAGGCAATCAGCCCCAGCATTTT
CDR3aa: CASRQSQDRGNQPQHF

v_gene: TRBV13
d_gene: TRBD2
j_gene: TRBJ2-3
abundance: .
CDR3nt: TGTGCCAGCAGCCCTAGCGGGGGGGCCTCCGATACGCAGTATTTT
CDR3aa: CASSPSGGASDTQYF

v_gene: TRBV28
d_gene: .
j_gene: TRBJ1-1
abundance: once
CDR3nt: TGTGCCAGCAGTTTCGGTCGGAACACTGAAGCTTTCTTT
CDR3aa: CASSFGRNTEAFF

v_gene: TRBV4-2
d_gene: .
j_gene: TRBJ1-1
abundance: .
CDR3nt: TGTGCCAGCAGCCAAGTCGCCGGGAACACTGAAGCTTTCTTT
CDR3aa: CASSQVAGNTEAFF

v_gene: TRBV30
d_gene: .
j_gene: TRBJ1-1
abundance: .
CDR3nt: TGTGCCTGGACCGGGACATGGAACACTGAAGCTTTCTTT
CDR3aa: CAWTGTWNTEAFF

v_gene: TRBV9
d_gene: TRBD1
j_gene: TRBJ1-3
abundance: .
CDR3nt: TGTGCCAGCAGCGACAGGGGGTTAGGAAACACCATATATTTT
CDR3aa: CASSDRGLGNTIYF

v_gene: TRBV19
d_gene: TRBD1
j_gene: TRBJ1-4
abundance: .
CDR3nt: TGTGCCAGTAGTAGGACAGGGGTCGAAAAACTGTTTTTT
CDR3aa: CASSRTGVEKLFF

v_gene: TRBV4-1
d_gene: TRBD1
j_gene: TRBJ1-1
abundance: .
CDR3nt: TGCGCCAGCAGCCGACAGGGGTACACTGAAGCTTTCTTT
CDR3aa: CASSRQGYTEAFF

v_gene: TRBV6-5
d_gene: .
j_gene: TRBJ1-5
abundance: .
CDR3nt: TGTGCCAGCAGTTACCATAGCAATCAGCCCCAGCATTTT
CDR3aa: CASSYHSNQPQHF

v_gene: TRBV5-6
d_gene: TRBD2
j_gene: TRBJ2-3
abundance: .
CDR3nt: TGTGCCAGCAGCTTGCGCTTAGGAGCGGGGGGGCTCACAGATACGCAGTATTTT
CDR3aa: CASSLRLGAGGLTDTQYF

v_gene: TRBV28
d_gene: TRBD1
j_gene: TRBJ1-2
abundance: .
CDR3nt: TGTGCCAGCAGTTCCCGCTTCCGGGACAGGGAGGGCTATGGCTACACCTTC
CDR3aa: CASSSRFRDREGYGYTF

v_gene: TRBV30
d_gene: TRBD1
j_gene: TRBJ1-5
abundance: .
CDR3nt: TGTGCCTGGAGTGACGGGGACAGCCATAGCAATCAGCCCCAGCATTTT
CDR3aa: CAWSDGDSHSNQPQHF

v_gene: TRBV27
d_gene: .
j_gene: TRBJ1-6
abundance: .
CDR3nt: TGTGCCAGCAGTTTACCCCCTTTGCGAGGGCGCGTGGGCGATTCACCCCTCCACTTT
CDR3aa: CASSLPPLRGRVGDSPLHF

v_gene: TRBV6-5
d_gene: .
j_gene: TRBJ2-3
abundance: .
CDR3nt: TGTGCCAGCAGTTATCTAGCGCCGAGCACAGATACGCAGTATTTT
CDR3aa: CASSYLAPSTDTQYF

v_gene: TRBV4-1
d_gene: TRBD2
j_gene: TRBJ2-2
abundance: .
CDR3nt: TGCGCCAGCACCGGACTAGCGGCGGGTACCGGGGAGCTGTTTTTT
CDR3aa: CASTGLAAGTGELFF

v_gene: TRBV4-1
d_gene: .
j_gene: TRBJ1-5
abundance: once
CDR3nt: TGCGCCAGCAGCCAAGAGGCGGGTACTCAGCCCCAGCATTTT
CDR3aa: CASSQEAGTQPQHF

v_gene: TRBV7-9
d_gene: .
j_gene: TRBJ1-4
abundance: .
CDR3nt: TGTGCCAGCAGCCAAGAGGACAGTAATGAAAAACTGTTTTTT
CDR3aa: CASSQEDSNEKLFF

v_gene: TRBV5-6
d_gene: TRBD1
j_gene: TRBJ1-2
abundance: .
CDR3nt: TGTGCCAGCAGCATGGGACAGTACAAAGGCTATGGCTACACCTTC
CDR3aa: CASSMGQYKGYGYTF

v_gene: TRBV19
d_gene: .
j_gene: TRBJ1-4
abundance: .
CDR3nt: TGTGCCAGTAGTATCGCAGGGACAACTAATGAAAAACTGTTTTTT
CDR3aa: CASSIAGTTNEKLFF

v_gene: TRBV6-6
d_gene: .
j_gene: TRBJ1-2
abundance: .
CDR3nt: TGTGCCAGCAGTTCCGAAGGCGGGGCCCCTAACTATGGCCACACCTTC
CDR3aa: CASSSEGGAPNYGHTF

v_gene: TRBV2
d_gene: .
j_gene: TRBJ2-1
abundance: once
CDR3nt: TGTGCCAGCAGTGGGGTAAGGGGGTCCTACAATGAGCAGTTCTTC
CDR3aa: CASSGVRGSYNEQFF

v_gene: TRBV4-3
d_gene: .
j_gene: TRBJ2-2
abundance: .
CDR3nt: TGCGCCAGCAGCCAAGGGGTAGACACCTCCGGGGAGCTGTTTTTT
CDR3aa: CASSQGVDTSGELFF

v_gene: TRBV28
d_gene: .
j_gene: TRBJ1-5
abundance: .
CDR3nt: TGTGCCAGCATGCGAAATAGCAATCAGCCCCAGCATTTT
CDR3aa: CASMRNSNQPQHF

v_gene: TRBV7-9
d_gene: TRBD1
j_gene: TRBJ1-2
abundance: .
CDR3nt: TGTGCCAGCAGCAGCCTGGACAGGGACAATGGCTACACCTTC
CDR3aa: CASSSLDRDNGYTF

v_gene: TRBV6-5
d_gene: .
j_gene: TRBJ2-3
abundance: .
CDR3nt: TGTGCCACCTCTATAGGGGCCACAGATACGCAGTATTTT
CDR3aa: CATSIGATDTQYF

v_gene: TRBV29-1
d_gene: .
j_gene: TRBJ1-1
abundance: .
CDR3nt: TGCAGCGTTCCAGGGAACACTGAAGCTTTCTTT
CDR3aa: CSVPGNTEAFF

v_gene: TRBV27
d_gene: TRBD1
j_gene: TRBJ1-2
abundance: .
CDR3nt: TGTGCCAGCAGTTTAAGGGGGCCGAACTATGGCTACACCTTC
CDR3aa: CASSLRGPNYGYTF

v_gene: TRBV27
d_gene: TRBD2
j_gene: TRBJ2-1
abundance: .
CDR3nt: TGTGCCAGCAGTCCGGGACTAGCTGGCCATGAGCAGTTCTTC
CDR3aa: CASSPGLAGHEQFF

v_gene: TRBV28
d_gene: TRBD1
j_gene: TRBJ1-2
abundance: .
CDR3nt: TGTGCCAGCGGGGACAGTGTTAACTATGGCTACACCTTC
CDR3aa: CASGDSVNYGYTF

v_gene: TRBV7-2
d_gene: TRBD2
j_gene: TRBJ2-5
abundance: .
CDR3nt: TGTGCCAGCAGCACTAGCGGGGGGCAAGAGACCCAGTACTTC
CDR3aa: CASSTSGGQETQYF

v_gene: TRBV28
d_gene: TRBD1
j_gene: TRBJ1-6
abundance: .
CDR3nt: TGTGCCAGCAGGTTGACAGGGTCTCTGGGAAATTCACCCCTCCACTTT
CDR3aa: CASRLTGSLGNSPLHF

v_gene: TRBV5-1
d_gene: TRBD2
j_gene: TRBJ2-2
abundance: once
CDR3nt: TGCGCCAGCCCACGGACTAGCGGGGCGAACACCGGGGAGCTGTTTTTT
CDR3aa: CASPRTSGANTGELFF

v_gene: TRBV28
d_gene: .
j_gene: TRBJ1-5
abundance: .
CDR3nt: TGTGCCAGCCGCGATCCAAATCAGCCCCAGCATTTT
CDR3aa: CASRDPNQPQHF

v_gene: TRBV7-6
d_gene: .
j_gene: TRBJ1-1
abundance: .
CDR3nt: TGTGCCAGCAGCTTGGTTCGTGTAGGGAGCACTGAAGCTTTCTTT
CDR3aa: CASSLVRVGSTEAFF

v_gene: TRBV19
d_gene: .
j_gene: TRBJ1-2
abundance: once
CDR3nt: TGTGCCAGTAATAGCAACAACTATGGCTACACCTTC
CDR3aa: CASNSNNYGYTF